The subject of this entry is one T cell receptor (beta chain). A junction end diverges from the germline sequence, so it may reflect a read error. This entry is derived from a study of tumor and adjacent non-tumor tissue in lung cancer. A modified ARM-PCR protocol with three rounds of nested PCR amplified TCRbeta. Via MiXCR, TCRdb re-called the multiplex PCR reads, giving one row per CDR3 protein. The data contain about 110,000 distinct CDR3 sequences, 60% to 65% of them singletons. This CDR3 is built from 15 residues. The germline V gene encodes CDR1 SGHAT and CDR2 FQNNGV. No cell sorting was done before RNA was extracted from the tissue. More than 3 cm separated this lung sample from the edge of the tumor.

This sequence joins TRBV11-2 and TRBJ2-3; 7 nucleotides line up with TRBD2. The source of this sequence is a man aged 55-75 years with non-small cell lung cancer. Input material: distant non-tumor lung tissue. CDR3 bases: TGTGCCAGCAGCCTTGCGGGAGCGTTTAGCGATACGCAGTGTTTT. Translating gives CASSLAGAFSDTQCF.